This T cell receptor beta chain appears in the sequencing data of a study of cytomegalovirus exposure and HLA in healthy donors. Here immunoSEQ multiplex PCR was the method, and the copy in TCRdb shows in-frame clones only, minus some. In the table there are 150,000 to 200,000 clones, 86% of which are singletons. This TCR was recovered from a young woman in good health and CMV-seronegative. Sequenced sample: PBMCs.

CDR3 in amino acids: CASSLEAGKPYEQYF. The DNA of the CDR3 is TGTGCCAGCAGCCTCGAAGCCGGGAAACCCTACGAGCAGTACTTC. J is TRBJ2-7 and V is TRBV7-3; a weak D match, TRBD2 (5 bases). Germline V CDR1 and CDR2: SGHTA, FQGTGA. The CDR3 runs to 15 residues. V lost 5 bases, J lost 2 bases, and 16 bases lay in between.